Listed below are T cell receptor beta chains from one sample, sequenced in a study of CD8 T cells in Susac syndrome. One entry per CDR3 protein results from TCRdb running MiXCR on the immunoSEQ multiplex PCR reads. The data contain about 150,000 distinct CDR3 sequences, approximately 94% of them singletons. The sample consisted of CD4+ T cells from PBMCs. The receptors derive from a human donor with Susac syndrome. Each CDR3 is given with its conserved first and last residue. A D gene is named only where the DNA matches it firmly. Size is stated for part of the rows, as once, few or many counts, or as a class when the clone is expanded.

j_gene: TRBJ2-1; v_gene: TRBV11-2; d_gene: TRBD2; abundance: NA; CDR3aa: CASSLTSGSYNEQFF; CDR3nt: TGTGCCAGCAGCTTAACTAGCGGATCCTACAATGAGCAGTTCTTC
j_gene: TRBJ2-1; v_gene: TRBV18; d_gene: TRBD1; abundance: NA; CDR3aa: CASSPQGAIEQFF; CDR3nt: TGTGCCAGCTCACCGCAGGGGGCTATTGAGCAGTTCTTC
j_gene: TRBJ2-3; v_gene: TRBV9; d_gene: TRBD2; abundance: NA; CDR3aa: CASSVGGGLDVTDTQYF; CDR3nt: TGTGCCAGCAGCGTAGGGGGGGGACTCGACGTTACAGATACGCAGTATTTT
j_gene: TRBJ2-5; v_gene: TRBV19; d_gene: TRBD1; abundance: NA; CDR3aa: CASSTTGGTETQYF; CDR3nt: TGTGCCAGTAGTACCACAGGGGGTACGGAGACCCAGTACTTC
j_gene: TRBJ2-5; v_gene: TRBV5-1; d_gene: TRBD2; abundance: NA; CDR3aa: CASSQTIAGGRETQYF; CDR3nt: TGCGCCAGCAGCCAGACAATAGCGGGGGGCCGTGAGACCCAGTACTTC
j_gene: TRBJ2-1; v_gene: TRBV7-9; d_gene: NA; abundance: NA; CDR3aa: CASRMGNEQFF; CDR3nt: TGTGCCAGCAGGATGGGCAATGAGCAGTTCTTC
j_gene: TRBJ1-1; v_gene: TRBV20-1; d_gene: NA; abundance: NA; CDR3aa: CSARFGTTEAFF; CDR3nt: TGCAGTGCTAGATTTGGGACAACTGAAGCTTTCTTT
j_gene: TRBJ2-2; v_gene: TRBV5-1; d_gene: NA; abundance: NA; CDR3aa: CASSLAGRRGTGELFF; CDR3nt: TGCGCCAGCAGCTTGGCGGGCCGTCGGGGCACCGGGGAGCTGTTTTTT
j_gene: TRBJ2-1; v_gene: TRBV5-1; d_gene: NA; abundance: NA; CDR3aa: CASSSESSYNEQFF; CDR3nt: TGCGCCAGCAGCTCGGAGAGCTCCTACAATGAGCAGTTCTTC
j_gene: TRBJ1-4; v_gene: TRBV12-3/TRBV12-4; d_gene: TRBD1; abundance: NA; CDR3aa: CASSFSGTGCVF; CDR3nt: TGTGCCAGCAGCTTTTCCGGGACAGGGTGTGTTTTT
j_gene: TRBJ2-7; v_gene: TRBV7-9; d_gene: TRBD2; abundance: NA; CDR3aa: CASSQLPGTSEEQYF; CDR3nt: TGTGCCAGCAGCCAATTACCCGGGACTAGCGAAGAGCAGTACTTC
j_gene: TRBJ2-1; v_gene: TRBV7-6; d_gene: TRBD2; abundance: NA; CDR3aa: CASSLDTSGGSNEQFF; CDR3nt: TGTGCCAGCAGCTTAGACACTAGCGGGGGTAGCAATGAGCAGTTCTTC
j_gene: TRBJ2-1; v_gene: TRBV4-2; d_gene: NA; abundance: NA; CDR3aa: CASSQDRISNEQFF; CDR3nt: TGTGCCAGCAGCCAAGACCGCATTAGCAATGAGCAGTTCTTC
j_gene: TRBJ2-2; v_gene: TRBV5-4; d_gene: TRBD1; abundance: NA; CDR3aa: CASSLGQGAGELFF; CDR3nt: TGTGCCAGCAGCTTGGGACAGGGGGCCGGGGAGCTGTTTTTT
j_gene: TRBJ2-7; v_gene: TRBV27; d_gene: TRBD2; abundance: NA; CDR3aa: CASRPQKGLAYEQYF; CDR3nt: TGTGCCAGCAGACCTCAGAAGGGACTAGCCTACGAGCAGTACTTC
j_gene: TRBJ2-5; v_gene: TRBV10-3; d_gene: NA; abundance: NA; CDR3aa: CAISGTEQETQYF; CDR3nt: TGTGCCATCAGTGGGACAGAACAAGAGACCCAGTACTTC
j_gene: TRBJ1-5; v_gene: TRBV12-3/TRBV12-4; d_gene: NA; abundance: NA; CDR3aa: CASTWGYNQPQHF; CDR3nt: TGTGCCAGCACCTGGGGCTACAATCAGCCCCAGCATTTT
j_gene: TRBJ2-3; v_gene: TRBV20-1; d_gene: TRBD2; abundance: once; CDR3aa: CSASLASGNTQYF; CDR3nt: TGCAGTGCTAGTCTCGCTAGCGGGAATACGCAGTATTTT
j_gene: TRBJ2-7; v_gene: TRBV19; d_gene: TRBD2; abundance: NA; CDR3aa: CASSSPGTSGSSEQYF; CDR3nt: TGTGCCAGTAGTAGCCCTGGGACTAGCGGGAGCAGCGAGCAGTACTTC
j_gene: TRBJ2-2; v_gene: TRBV5-4; d_gene: NA; abundance: NA; CDR3aa: CASSRDPTGELFF; CDR3nt: TGTGCCAGCAGCAGGGACCCGACCGGGGAGCTGTTTTTT
j_gene: TRBJ2-2; v_gene: TRBV20-1; d_gene: NA; abundance: NA; CDR3aa: CSARDLKSANTGELFF; CDR3nt: TGCAGTGCTAGAGATCTGAAGAGTGCAAATACCGGGGAGCTGTTTTTT
j_gene: TRBJ1-2; v_gene: TRBV12-3/TRBV12-4; d_gene: NA; abundance: once; CDR3aa: CASSLAREQANGYTF; CDR3nt: TGTGCCAGCAGTTTAGCGCGGGAACAGGCGAATGGCTACACCTTC
j_gene: TRBJ1-2; v_gene: TRBV6-2/TRBV6-3; d_gene: NA; abundance: NA; CDR3aa: CASSYSLGGGNYGYTF; CDR3nt: TGTGCCAGCAGTTACTCGCTCGGAGGTGGAAACTATGGCTACACCTTC
j_gene: TRBJ1-5; v_gene: TRBV9; d_gene: TRBD1; abundance: NA; CDR3aa: CASSATGGGGPQHF; CDR3nt: TGTGCCAGCAGCGCGACAGGGGGTGGAGGGCCCCAGCATTTT
j_gene: TRBJ2-5; v_gene: TRBV18; d_gene: NA; abundance: NA; CDR3aa: CASSPFTSGETQYF; CDR3nt: TGTGCCAGCTCACCATTTACTAGTGGGGAGACCCAGTACTTC
j_gene: TRBJ2-1; v_gene: TRBV20-1; d_gene: NA; abundance: NA; CDR3aa: CSAESHEQFF; CDR3nt: TGCAGTGCCGAATCCCATGAGCAGTTCTTC
j_gene: TRBJ2-1; v_gene: TRBV29-1; d_gene: NA; abundance: NA; CDR3aa: CSVNSGHEQFF; CDR3nt: TGCAGCGTAAACTCGGGCCATGAGCAGTTCTTC
j_gene: TRBJ2-7; v_gene: TRBV18; d_gene: NA; abundance: NA; CDR3aa: CASSPVGGSYEQYF; CDR3nt: TGTGCCAGCTCACCAGTCGGGGGTTCCTACGAGCAGTACTTC
j_gene: TRBJ2-3; v_gene: TRBV29-1; d_gene: TRBD2; abundance: NA; CDR3aa: CSVEDQGLAGGLGADTQYF; CDR3nt: TGCAGCGTTGAAGATCAGGGACTAGCGGGAGGGTTGGGCGCAGATACGCAGTATTTT
j_gene: TRBJ2-7; v_gene: TRBV6-1; d_gene: TRBD1; abundance: NA; CDR3aa: CASSGGTVPYEQYF; CDR3nt: TGTGCCAGCAGTGGGGGGACAGTTCCCTACGAGCAGTACTTC
j_gene: TRBJ2-7; v_gene: TRBV20-1; d_gene: NA; abundance: NA; CDR3aa: CSARDDLPKAEGQYF; CDR3nt: TGCAGTGCTAGAGATGATCTTCCGAAAGCGGAGGGGCAGTACTTC
j_gene: TRBJ1-6; v_gene: TRBV25-1; d_gene: NA; abundance: NA; CDR3aa: CASGGAASPLHF; CDR3nt: TGTGCCAGCGGGGGGGCGGCATCACCCCTCCACTTT
j_gene: TRBJ2-7; v_gene: TRBV4-1; d_gene: NA; abundance: NA; CDR3aa: CASSQDHLRTGEQYF; CDR3nt: TGCGCCAGCAGCCAAGATCATCTACGAACCGGCGAGCAGTACTTC
j_gene: TRBJ2-7; v_gene: TRBV18; d_gene: NA; abundance: NA; CDR3aa: CASSPLVGGDEQYF; CDR3nt: TGTGCCAGCTCACCACTTGTGGGGGGCGACGAGCAGTACTTC
j_gene: TRBJ2-1; v_gene: TRBV6-6; d_gene: TRBD1; abundance: NA; CDR3aa: CASSQGQGQFF; CDR3nt: TGTGCCAGCAGTCAGGGACAGGGACAGTTCTTC
j_gene: TRBJ2-3; v_gene: TRBV18; d_gene: NA; abundance: NA; CDR3aa: CASSRTDLGPATDTQYF; CDR3nt: TGTGCCAGCTCCAGAACCGACCTGGGACCAGCCACAGATACGCAGTATTTT
j_gene: TRBJ1-2; v_gene: TRBV18; d_gene: NA; abundance: NA; CDR3aa: CASSPDLGGYGYTF; CDR3nt: TGTGCCAGCTCGCCCGACCTCGGGGGCTATGGCTACACCTTC
j_gene: TRBJ2-3; v_gene: TRBV18; d_gene: NA; abundance: NA; CDR3aa: CASSPDSTDTQYF; CDR3nt: TGTGCCAGCTCACCGGACAGCACAGATACGCAGTATTTT
j_gene: TRBJ2-6; v_gene: TRBV14; d_gene: NA; abundance: NA; CDR3aa: CASSQLGRPSGANVLTF; CDR3nt: TGTGCCAGCAGCCAGTTGGGGCGGCCCTCTGGGGCCAACGTCCTGACTTTC
j_gene: TRBJ1-2; v_gene: TRBV3-1; d_gene: NA; abundance: NA; CDR3aa: CASSPPFLGRGYGYTF; CDR3nt: TGTGCCAGCAGCCCCCCCTTTCTGGGACGGGGCTATGGCTACACCTTC
j_gene: TRBJ2-7; v_gene: TRBV21-1; d_gene: NA; abundance: NA; CDR3aa: CATPSALAYEQYF; CDR3nt: TGTGCCACCCCTAGCGCACTTGCCTACGAGCAGTACTTC
j_gene: TRBJ1-2; v_gene: TRBV6-5; d_gene: TRBD1; abundance: NA; CDR3aa: CASSSGQGARGYTF; CDR3nt: TGTGCCAGCAGTTCTGGTCAGGGGGCTCGAGGCTACACCTTC
j_gene: TRBJ1-1; v_gene: TRBV6-1; d_gene: TRBD1; abundance: NA; CDR3aa: CASSRDRGLEAFF; CDR3nt: TGTGCCAGCAGTCGGGACAGGGGGCTCGAAGCTTTCTTT
j_gene: TRBJ2-3; v_gene: TRBV11-2; d_gene: NA; abundance: few; CDR3aa: CASSSNTDTQYF; CDR3nt: TGTGCCAGCAGTTCTAACACAGATACGCAGTATTTT
j_gene: TRBJ2-5; v_gene: TRBV5-1; d_gene: NA; abundance: NA; CDR3aa: CASSLPTGAETQYF; CDR3nt: TGCGCCAGCAGCCTCCCCACGGGAGCAGAGACCCAGTACTTC
j_gene: TRBJ1-1; v_gene: TRBV5-1; d_gene: NA; abundance: NA; CDR3aa: CASSSSGRMDTEAFF; CDR3nt: TGCGCCAGCAGCTCCTCAGGGAGAATGGACACTGAAGCTTTCTTT
j_gene: TRBJ2-1; v_gene: TRBV29-1; d_gene: NA; abundance: NA; CDR3aa: CSVVSGDPGNEQFF; CDR3nt: TGCAGCGTTGTTTCCGGAGATCCGGGGAATGAGCAGTTCTTC
j_gene: TRBJ2-4; v_gene: TRBV20-1; d_gene: NA; abundance: NA; CDR3aa: CSARDYPGPKAKNIQYF; CDR3nt: TGCAGTGCTAGAGATTACCCGGGACCCAAAGCCAAAAACATTCAGTACTTC